Following are 30 T cell receptor beta chains from one sample sequenced in a study of radiotherapy plus CTLA-4 blockade in lung cancer (dated by TCRdb to between 2018 and 2020). Receptor amplification or capture employed the immunoSEQ multiplex PCR assay. Held by TCRdb, this immuneACCESS table contains in-frame sequences only and omits some clones. Under half of the omission traces to an unresolved V gene where checked; the cause of the rest is unknown. The sample has tens of thousands of clones on record, around 77% of them singletons. 15% to 20% of the sample rests with the top ten. The starting material was peripheral blood, obtained from a patient treated with radiotherapy plus ipilimumab. Source of these receptors: a human donor with non-small cell lung cancer whose response to radiotherapy plus ipilimumab could not be evaluated. Some clones in this sample may be carry-over from other donors' samples.

CDR3 residues: CASSYPPGQGEGYTF. The CDR3 region has the DNA TGTGCCAGCAGTTACCCTCCGGGACAGGGAGAGGGCTACACCTTC. The chain is built from TRBV28 and TRBJ1-2; TRBD1 matches at 9 bases. Losses at the gene ends were 4 bases for V and 8 bases for J; bases not matched to a gene: 11. CDR1 and CDR2 (germline): MDHEN, SYDVKM. The CDR3 is 15 residues long.

This clone was recorded only once. The rearrangement joins TRBV2 to TRBJ2-3, with D perhaps TRBD2 (5 bases). V lost 7 bases, J lost 0 bases, and 8 bases lay in between. The germline gives CDR1 SNHLY, CDR2 FYNNEI. The CDR3 has 13 amino acids. CDR3 bases: TGTGCCAGCATAAGGGAGAGCACAGATACGCAGTATTTT. This sequence encodes CASIRESTDTQYF.

The chain recombines TRBV5-4 with TRBJ2-3, with D maybe TRBD2 (6 bases). The V end was cut by 3 bases, the J end by 0 bases, with 11 bases between. In germline, CDR1 is SGHNT, CDR2 YYREEE (reference sequence). The CDR3 runs to 15 residues. The CDR3 region has the DNA TGTGCCAGCAGCTCCGGGACTTCTAGCACAGATACGCAGTATTTT. This sequence encodes CASSSGTSSTDTQYF.

The genes are TRBV7-2 and TRBJ2-2; D uncertain. Germline V gene data show CDR1 as SGHTA and CDR2 as FQGNSA. The CDR3 totals 12 residues. V was trimmed by 2 bases and J by 7 bases, leaving 5 bases between them. Here the CDR3 reads CASSLRVGELFF. For the CDR3, the DNA is TGTGCCAGCAGCTTACGGGTCGGGGAGCTGTTTTTT.

The rearrangement links TRBV2 to TRBJ1-5; a weak D match, TRBD1 (5 bases). The CDR3 length is 13 residues. Germline V gives CDR1 SNHLY, CDR2 FYNNEI. The ends were cut back, 4 bases at V and 5 bases at J, with 9 bases in the middle. The CDR3: CASSVGGYQPQHF. In DNA, the CDR3 is TGTGCCAGCAGTGTGGGGGGGTATCAGCCCCAGCATTTT.

V and J are TRBV6-4 and TRBJ1-1; D unclear. The CDR3 contains 13 residues. Germline V gene sequence: CDR1 MRHNA, CDR2 SNTAGT. V was cut by 2 bases and J by 3 bases, with 7 bases left in between. This CDR3 is CASSDTVYTEAFF. DNA for the CDR3: TGTGCCAGCAGTGACACAGTTTACACTGAAGCTTTCTTT.

The chain carries TRBV15 and TRBJ1-1; D is unclear. The ends were cut back, 1 base at V and 0 bases at J, with 3 bases in the middle. The CDR3 is made up of 13 amino acids. Germline V lookup: CDR1 LNHNV, CDR2 YYDKDF (reference sequence). The DNA for the CDR3 is TGTGCCACCAGCAGAGGCGTGAACACTGAAGCTTTCTTT. This sequence encodes CATSRGVNTEAFF.

The chain is built from TRBV29-1 and TRBJ1-1; D might be TRBD1 (5 bases). Germline-derived CDR1 and CDR2 are SQVTM and ANQGSEA. V was pared by 4 bases and J by 1 base, with 7 bases between. The CDR3 runs to 12 residues. Written as DNA, the CDR3 is TGCAGCGTTGCAACAGGGAACACTGAAGCTTTCTTT. Protein: CSVATGNTEAFF.

The chain recombines TRBV6-1 with TRBJ1-2; D is undetermined. The V end lost 3 bases, the J end lost 5 bases, and 19 bases lay between the germline ends. CDR3 length: 16 amino acids. Germline-derived CDR1 and CDR2 are MNHNS and SASEGT. The CDR3 DNA reads TGTGCCAGCAGTGACACCCGTATTAACCGAGGGTATGGCTACACCTTC. It translates to CASSDTRINRGYGYTF.

The sample holds a few counts of this clone. The J gene is TRBJ2-3, the V gene TRBV5-4; D unclear. This CDR3 is 16 amino acids long. Germline CDR1 SGHNT, CDR2 YYREEE (reference sequence). Trimming removed 4 bases at V and 4 bases at J, with 19 bases between. The CDR3 DNA follows: TGTGCCAGCAGCGCCACGATGACTGCTGCTGCAGATACGCAGTATTTT. Translated: CASSATMTAAADTQYF.

In regard to this clone: A read error may account for a junction end that differs from germline. The chain uses TRBV7-7 and TRBJ1-4, with 11 bases fitting TRBD1. The CDR3 runs to 16 residues. Germline-derived CDR1 and CDR2 are SSHAT and FNYEAQ (reference sequence). CDR3 sequence (DNA): TGTGCTAGCAGCCTGGGGACAGGGGGTAGCAATGAAAAACTGTTTTTT. Encoded protein: CASSLGTGGSNEKLFF.

The sample holds a few counts of this clone. The V call is TRBV15, the J call TRBJ1-3, with D possibly TRBD1 on 5 matching bases. Germline V lookup: CDR1 LNHNV, CDR2 YYDKDF (reference sequence). V was shortened by 0 bases and J by 6 bases, with 9 bases between the two germline ends. The CDR3 spans 14 residues. CDR3 bases: TGTGCCACCAGCAGAGATTTACAGGCAAACACCATATATTTT. Residues: CATSRDLQANTIYF.

This clone was seen once. The J gene is TRBJ1-2, the V gene TRBV7-9, with D possibly matching TRBD1 (6 bases). The ends were cut back, 4 bases at V and 5 bases at J, with 14 bases in the middle. Germline loops: CDR1 SEHNR, CDR2 FQNEAQ (reference sequence). The CDR3 loop spans 14 amino acids. The CDR3 is CASSSGQTRYGYTF. The CDR3 DNA reads TGTGCCAGCAGCTCCGGACAGACTCGGTATGGCTACACCTTC.

This clone was seen once. The V call is TRBV5-4, the J call TRBJ1-2; D is undetermined. Trimming pared 5 bases from V and 1 base from J, leaving 15 bases between. The CDR3 runs 15 residues. CDR1 is SGHNT, CDR2 YYREEE, per germline (reference sequence). CDR3 sequence reads: CASSQEPPFNYGYTF. In nucleotides, the CDR3 is TGTGCCAGCAGTCAGGAACCGCCTTTTAACTATGGCTACACCTTC. Full variable domain (outside the CDR3, taken from reference TRBV5-4 and TRBJ1-2): ETGVTQSPTHLIKTRGQQVTLRCSSQSGHNTVSWYQQALGQGPQFIFQYYREEENGRGNFPPRFSGLQFPNYSSELNVNALELDDSALYLCASSQEPPFNYGYTFGSGTRLTVV.

This clone has only a few counts. The chain recombines TRBV28 with TRBJ2-7; 12 nucleotides align to TRBD1. Germline CDR1 reads MDHEN; CDR2 reads SYDVKM. V shed 5 bases, J shed 4 bases, and the junction held 9 bases outside the gene matches. This CDR3 is built from 16 residues. CDR3 in DNA: TGTGCCAGCAGTCCCATGGGGACAGGGGGCGAGTACGAGCAGTACTTC. This sequence encodes CASSPMGTGGEYEQYF.

The chain is built from TRBV5-1 and TRBJ2-6, with a tentative D call TRBD1 (6 bases). CDR1 is SGHRS, CDR2 YFSETQ, per germline. V dropped 2 bases and J dropped 2 bases, with 11 bases sitting between them. CDR3 length equals 16 residues. CDR3 DNA: TGCGCCAGCAGCTTAAACAGGGCAGCTGGGGCCAACGTCCTGACTTTC. This translates into CASSLNRAAGANVLTF.

The chain joins TRBV6-1 to TRBJ1-2; a possible D gene is TRBD1 (5 bases). There are 14 residues in the CDR3. Germline CDR1 and CDR2: MNHNS and SASEGT. The germline V and J ends were trimmed by 0 bases and 3 bases, with 8 bases remaining between them. CDR3 in DNA: TGTGCCAGCAGTGAAGCCGGGGGAGACTATGGCTACACCTTC. Protein product: CASSEAGGDYGYTF.

This sequence joins TRBV18 and TRBJ2-5; D is possibly TRBD2 (5 bases). The CDR3 extends over 14 amino acids. Germline CDR1 KGHSH, CDR2 LQKENI. Trimming shortened V by 3 bases and J by 1 base, and 9 bases separated the two germline ends. The CDR3 sequence: CASSPPGIQETQYF. CDR3 sequence (DNA): TGTGCCAGCTCACCCCCCGGGATCCAAGAGACCCAGTACTTC.

This chain links TRBV28 with TRBJ1-2; 7 bases are a match to TRBD1. After removal of 4 bases from V and 9 bases from J, the junction contained 5 bases not matched to a gene. CDR1 is MDHEN and CDR2 is SYDVKM in the germline V gene. This CDR3 region has 12 residues. The CDR3 nucleotides are TGTGCCAGCAGTTATACGACAGGGAGCTACACCTTC. Its protein is CASSYTTGSYTF.

This rearrangement joins TRBV18 to TRBJ2-1; tentative D call: TRBD1 (6 bases). Germline CDR1 KGHSH, CDR2 LQKENI. The V gene lost 0 bases and the J gene lost 9 bases, with 15 bases spanning the gap. The CDR3 spans 15 residues. For the CDR3, the DNA is TGTGCCAGCTCACCACCCCCCAGGGGACACCCTGAGCAGTTCTTC. It codes for CASSPPPRGHPEQFF.

This chain connects TRBV7-3 to TRBJ2-7; D perhaps matches TRBD1 (5 bases). Germline V gene sequence: CDR1 SGHTA, CDR2 FQGTGA. CDR3 length: 13 residues. Trimming took 8 bases from V and 1 from J, leaving 12 bases between them. The chain's CDR3 is CASSQGQSYEQYF. The DNA for the CDR3 is TGTGCCAGCTCCCAGGGTCAATCCTACGAGCAGTACTTC.

The J gene is TRBJ2-1, the V gene TRBV6-1, with D possibly matching TRBD1 (6 bases). The CDR3 sequence is 17 residues long. Between the trimmed V and J ends, which lost 2 bases and 0 bases, there was a span of 14 bases. Germline V lookup: CDR1 MNHNS, CDR2 SASEGT. The CDR3 reads CASSEKDRGSSYNEQFF. The CDR3 DNA follows: TGTGCCAGCAGTGAAAAGGATAGGGGGAGCTCCTACAATGAGCAGTTCTTC.

The V call is TRBV2, the J call TRBJ2-7; no firm D call. CDR1 is SNHLY, CDR2 FYNNEI, per germline. The CDR3 loop spans 11 amino acids. The V end lost 1 base, the J end lost 10 bases, and 8 bases lay between the germline ends. The CDR3 nucleotides are TGTGCCAGCAGTGAAGACCAGGTTCAGTACTTC. Its translation: CASSEDQVQYF.

The chain uses TRBV6-5 and TRBJ2-5; TRBD1 matches at 7 bases. The CDR3 is 13 residues long. Unmatched junction bases numbered 5, after V lost 5 bases and J lost 5 bases. Germline assignment: CDR1 MNHEY and CDR2 SVGAGI. CDR3 sequence reads: CASSHDRVETQYF. The CDR3 DNA reads TGTGCCAGCAGTCACGACAGGGTTGAGACCCAGTACTTC.

This clone has only a few counts. The rearrangement links TRBV5-1 to TRBJ1-1; TRBD1 is a possible D gene (6 bases). CDR1 and CDR2 from the germline V gene are SGHRS and YFSETQ. The V gene lost 3 bases and the J gene lost 4 bases, with 10 bases spanning the gap. The CDR3 length is 13 residues. The CDR3 DNA is TGCGCCAGCAGCTCCCAGGGGAGCACTGAAGCTTTCTTT. Encoded protein: CASSSQGSTEAFF.

The CDR3 here is CAISLGQGSNEQFF. The CDR3 DNA follows: TGTGCCATCAGCCTGGGACAGGGCAGCAATGAGCAGTTCTTC. V usage is TRBV10-3 and J usage is TRBJ2-1; 9 positions match TRBD1. CDR1 and CDR2 (germline): ENHRY, SYGVKD. CDR3 length: 14 residues. J was trimmed by 6 bases and V by 6 bases; bases with no gene match: 6.

The sample holds a few counts of this clone. The chain carries TRBV6-6 and TRBJ1-1; 8 nucleotides line up with TRBD1. Germline V CDR1 and CDR2: MNHNY, SVGAGI (reference sequence). V lost 7 bases and J lost 5; bases outside the gene matches: 9. The CDR3 covers 14 residues. Written as DNA, the CDR3 is TGTGCCAGCACCCACGGGACAGGAGGGACTGAAGCTTTCTTT. As protein: CASTHGTGGTEAFF.

The genes are TRBV7-2 and TRBJ2-7; no reliable D call. This CDR3 spans 12 amino acids. Trimming shortened V by 4 bases and J by 3 bases, and 7 bases separated the two germline ends. From germline, CDR1 is SGHTA and CDR2 FQGNSA. The CDR3: CASSSPRYEQYF. The CDR3 DNA sequence: TGTGCCAGCAGCTCCCCTCGCTACGAGCAGTACTTC.

V usage is TRBV4-1 and J usage is TRBJ2-2, with TRBD2 as a possible D gene (5 bases). CDR1 is MGHRA, CDR2 YSYEKL, per germline. There are 18 residues in the CDR3. V dropped 0 bases and J dropped 3 bases, with 17 bases sitting between them. CDR3: CASSQDWVERAYTGELFF. CDR3 nucleotide sequence: TGCGCCAGCAGCCAAGATTGGGTGGAGAGGGCCTACACCGGGGAGCTGTTTTTT.

The chain uses TRBV4-2 and TRBJ1-6; D may be TRBD1 (5 bases). Germline lookup yields CDR1 LGHNA and CDR2 YNFKEQ. The CDR3 contains 17 residues. Between the trimmed V and J ends, which lost 2 bases and 7 bases, there was a span of 18 bases. The CDR3 sequence is CASSQQLGGTANSPLHF. Written as DNA, the CDR3 is TGTGCCAGCAGCCAACAACTCGGGGGGACGGCGAATTCACCCCTCCACTTT.